This is a list of T cell receptor beta chains from one sample in a study of blood T cell repertoires in COVID-19. Sequencing used immunoSEQ multiplex PCR; TCRdb keeps in-frame clones, though not all of them. Of about 200,000 clones detected, 70% to 90% appear once; the ten largest clones hold almost 5%. The specimen sequenced was peripheral blood. These receptors were obtained from an elderly woman with acute or convalescent COVID-19. CDR3s include the opening cysteine and the closing phenylalanine or tryptophan. D genes are given only for firm matches. Clone size is stated in some rows and not others, as once, few, many or a class when expanded.

abundance	d_gene	v_gene	j_gene	CDR3nt	CDR3aa
-	-	TRBV7-9	TRBJ2-1	TGTGCCAGCAGAGGGGAGGCAGATGAGCAGTTCTTC	CASRGEADEQFF
-	-	TRBV28	TRBJ2-2	TGTGCCAGTCACCACTCCTCGAACACCGGGGAGCTGTTTTTT	CASHHSSNTGELFF
-	TRBD1	TRBV2	TRBJ1-6	TGTGCCAGCAGGGGGACAGGGGTGCGGAATTCACCCCTCCACTTT	CASRGTGVRNSPLHF
-	TRBD1	TRBV25-1	TRBJ2-3	TGTGCCAGCAGGCCTAGGGACAGGGTTCAAGATACGCAGTATTTT	CASRPRDRVQDTQYF
-	-	TRBV12-3/TRBV12-4	TRBJ2-7	TGTGCCAGCAGTTTTAATGTCTACGAGCAGTACTTC	CASSFNVYEQYF
-	TRBD1	TRBV5-6	TRBJ1-1	TGTGCCAGCTCTATCGGGACAGGGTCTGAAGCTTTCTTT	CASSIGTGSEAFF
few	TRBD1	TRBV29-1	TRBJ2-7	TGCAGCGTTGGGGGGGGACAGGGGTCCTACTACGAGCAGTACTTC	CSVGGGQGSYYEQYF
-	-	TRBV7-9	TRBJ2-2	TGTGCCAGCAGCCGGGACACCAGTGGGCTGTTTTTT	CASSRDTSGLFF
-	-	TRBV11-2	TRBJ1-2	TGTGCCAGCAGCTCAGCAGGGCTGAACTATGGCTACACCTTC	CASSSAGLNYGYTF
-	TRBD1	TRBV28	TRBJ1-4	TGTGCCAGCAGTCCACCAGGGGGGACTAATGAAAAACTGTTTTTT	CASSPPGGTNEKLFF
-	-	TRBV7-2	TRBJ1-6	TGTGCCAGCAGCTTCACCGGACGTATCGGGGATGCACCCCTCCACTTT	CASSFTGRIGDAPLHF
-	TRBD1	TRBV11-2	TRBJ1-1	TGTGCCAGCAATAAAGATCAGGGGGTAGGAGCTTTCTTT	CASNKDQGVGAFF
-	-	TRBV19	TRBJ2-6	TGTGCCACTAATGGAGCGGGCCCTGGGGCCAACGTCCTGACTTTC	CATNGAGPGANVLTF
-	TRBD2	TRBV28	TRBJ2-1	TGTGCCAGCAGTCACGGGACTAGCGGTAACAATGAGCAGTTCTTC	CASSHGTSGNNEQFF
-	-	TRBV18	TRBJ1-1	TGTGCCAGCTCACCGTATGGGGCCGCGACCGAAGCTTTCTTT	CASSPYGAATEAFF
-	TRBD2	TRBV3-1/TRBV3-2	TRBJ2-1	TGTGCCAGCAGCCACCTAGCGGGGACTACCTACAATGAGCAGTTCTTC	CASSHLAGTTYNEQFF
-	-	TRBV11-2	TRBJ2-3	TGTGCCAGCAGCTTAGATGGGCGGGGCACAGATACGCAGTATTTT	CASSLDGRGTDTQYF